A selection of T cell receptor beta chains follows, all from one sample in a study of shared clonotypes between healthy human individuals. Assay: immunoSEQ multiplex PCR; the TCRdb copy retains only in-frame clones and omits some. The repertoire holds about 690,000 clones, with 80% to 95% as singletons. The sequenced sample was memory CD8+ T cells from PBMCs. The receptors stem from a man aged 18 to 35 in good health. Some clones in this sample may be carry-over from other donors' samples. Each CDR3 is given with its conserved first and last residue. The D gene is left open where the match is weak. A clone size is listed for some rows: how often the clone was seen (once, few, many), or a class if it is expanded.

J gene,D gene,clone size,V gene,CDR3 protein,CDR3 DNA
TRBJ2-2,TRBD1,NA,TRBV11-3,CASSKRTGATAGELFF,TGTGCCAGCAGCAAAAGGACAGGGGCGACGGCCGGGGAGCTGTTTTTT
TRBJ2-7,TRBD1,NA,TRBV15,CATSRDLRRQGAHEQYF,TGTGCCACCAGCAGAGATCTAAGGAGGCAGGGGGCGCACGAGCAGTACTTC
TRBJ2-2,NA,NA,TRBV30,CAWAGSGELFF,TGTGCCTGGGCAGGGTCCGGGGAGCTGTTTTTT
TRBJ1-2,TRBD1,NA,TRBV29-1,CSVEDQTGGEGYTF,TGCAGCGTTGAAGATCAGACAGGGGGCGAGGGCTACACCTTC
TRBJ2-4,TRBD2,NA,TRBV28,CASSLSGSGKNIQYF,TGTGCCAGCAGTTTAAGCGGGAGCGGCAAAAACATTCAGTACTTC
TRBJ2-7,TRBD1,NA,TRBV7-9,CASSSGQGIEQYF,TGTGCCAGCAGCTCGGGACAGGGGATCGAGCAGTACTTC
TRBJ2-7,NA,NA,TRBV28,CASSRDHSAYEQYF,TGTGCCAGCAGCCGGGACCATTCGGCCTACGAGCAGTACTTC
TRBJ1-1,TRBD1,NA,TRBV11-2,CASSLDPRDRGLGTEAFF,TGTGCCAGCAGCTTAGATCCTCGGGACAGGGGGCTCGGAACTGAAGCTTTCTTT
TRBJ2-4,NA,NA,TRBV6-1,CASKIWGERAAQYF,TGTGCCAGCAAAATATGGGGGGAAAGGGCGGCCCAGTACTTC
TRBJ1-4,NA,NA,TRBV15,CATSRRAGGEGEKLFF,TGTGCCACCAGCAGGAGGGCGGGGGGCGAGGGTGAAAAACTGTTTTTT
TRBJ2-1,NA,NA,TRBV14,CASSQESYNEQFF,TGTGCCAGCAGCCAGGAATCCTACAATGAGCAGTTCTTC
TRBJ1-1,NA,NA,TRBV7-9,CASSLPRGEDPTEAFF,TGTGCCAGCAGCTTACCCAGGGGCGAGGACCCGACTGAAGCTTTCTTT
TRBJ2-3,NA,NA,TRBV28,CASSCTQGWGHTDTQYF,TGTGCCAGCAGTTGCACCCAGGGGTGGGGGCACACAGATACGCAGTATTTT
TRBJ2-1,NA,NA,TRBV7-2,CASSQTPGNEQFF,TGTGCCAGCAGTCAGACCCCTGGCAATGAGCAGTTCTTC
TRBJ2-7,NA,NA,TRBV5-1,CASSPEGAPYEQYF,TGCGCCAGCAGCCCGGAGGGGGCGCCCTACGAGCAGTACTTC
TRBJ2-2,NA,NA,TRBV7-9,CASSLRGLSGELFF,TGTGCCAGCAGCTTGAGGGGACTTTCCGGGGAGCTGTTTTTT
TRBJ2-5,TRBD1,NA,TRBV25-1,CASSLGQGQETQYF,TGTGCCAGCAGTCTTGGACAGGGCCAAGAGACCCAGTACTTC
TRBJ2-1,NA,NA,TRBV7-2,CASSLAPGNEQFF,TGTGCCAGCAGCTTAGCTCCGGGGAATGAGCAGTTCTTC
TRBJ2-7,NA,once,TRBV5-1,CASSFSQGSRYEQYF,TGCGCCAGCAGCTTCTCACAGGGTTCGCGGTACGAGCAGTACTTC
TRBJ1-1,NA,NA,TRBV9,CASSARDRPNTEAFF,TGTGCCAGCAGCGCCAGAGACAGACCGAACACTGAAGCTTTCTTT
TRBJ2-7,NA,NA,TRBV28,CASATTSPYEQYF,TGTGCCAGCGCGACGACGTCTCCTTACGAGCAGTACTTC
TRBJ2-7,TRBD2,NA,TRBV7-9,CASSPNSGQSYEQYF,TGTGCCAGCAGCCCCAATAGCGGGCAGTCCTACGAGCAGTACTTC
TRBJ2-2,NA,NA,TRBV11-3,CASSGAENTGELFF,TGTGCCAGCAGCGGGGCAGAGAACACCGGGGAGCTGTTTTTT
TRBJ2-3,TRBD1,once,TRBV5-1,CASSLRQGATDTQYF,TGCGCCAGCAGCTTACGACAGGGGGCCACAGATACGCAGTATTTT
TRBJ1-1,TRBD1,NA,TRBV19,CASSAGQETEAFF,TGTGCCAGTAGTGCGGGACAGGAGACTGAAGCTTTCTTT
TRBJ2-3,TRBD1,NA,TRBV14,CASSPDRGLPTDTQYF,TGTGCCAGCAGTCCCGACAGGGGGCTACCCACAGATACGCAGTATTTT
TRBJ2-2,NA,NA,TRBV5-1,CASSLARVGDTGELFF,TGCGCCAGCAGCTTGGCTCGGGTTGGGGACACCGGGGAGCTGTTTTTT
TRBJ1-1,NA,NA,TRBV11-2,CASSYGVNTEAFF,TGTGCCAGCAGTTACGGGGTGAACACTGAAGCTTTCTTT
TRBJ2-7,NA,NA,TRBV5-4,CASSLRPPGEQYF,TGTGCCAGCAGCTTGCGGCCGCCTGGCGAGCAGTACTTC
TRBJ2-1,NA,once,TRBV6-5,CASSYAGGLVNEQFF,TGTGCCAGCAGTTACGCAGGGGGGCTAGTCAATGAGCAGTTCTTC
TRBJ2-5,NA,NA,TRBV6-1,CASSDPGRGPRETQYF,TGTGCCAGCAGTGACCCAGGGCGGGGCCCTAGGGAGACCCAGTACTTC
TRBJ2-1,NA,NA,TRBV19,CASSPHPDSYYNEQFF,TGTGCCAGTAGTCCCCACCCGGACAGCTACTACAATGAGCAGTTCTTC
TRBJ2-7,TRBD1,NA,TRBV5-4,CASSLVGGAASYEQYF,TGTGCCAGCAGCTTGGTAGGGGGCGCAGCTTCCTACGAGCAGTACTTC
TRBJ1-1,NA,NA,TRBV6-5,CASTPGTEAFF,TGTGCCAGCACGCCGGGTACTGAAGCTTTCTTT
TRBJ2-1,NA,NA,TRBV4-3,CASSQDYRTYNEQFF,TGCGCCAGCAGCCAAGACTACAGGACCTACAATGAGCAGTTCTTC
TRBJ1-2,NA,NA,TRBV9,CASSVEGRSMGDGYTF,TGTGCCAGCAGCGTAGAGGGCAGGTCTATGGGCGATGGCTACACCTTC
TRBJ2-1,TRBD2,NA,TRBV14,CASSQVSSGDEQFF,TGTGCCAGCAGCCAAGTGTCTAGCGGGGATGAGCAGTTCTTC
TRBJ1-2,NA,NA,TRBV5-6,CASSIGTNTGYTF,TGTGCCAGCAGCATCGGGACAAATACTGGCTACACCTTC
TRBJ2-1,NA,NA,TRBV7-9,CASSRSGLLYNEQFF,TGTGCCAGCAGCCGAAGCGGGTTACTTTACAATGAGCAGTTCTTC
TRBJ2-2,NA,NA,TRBV28,CASSIRGAFGELFF,TGTGCCAGCAGCATCCGGGGGGCATTCGGGGAGCTGTTTTTT
TRBJ2-7,TRBD2,NA,TRBV27,CASSPTSGRYEQYF,TGTGCCAGCAGCCCTACTAGCGGGAGGTACGAGCAGTACTTC
TRBJ1-1,NA,NA,TRBV10-3,CAISDARMNTEAFF,TGTGCCATCAGTGATGCCCGGATGAACACTGAAGCTTTCTTT
TRBJ1-1,NA,NA,TRBV6-5,CASSYGRNTEAFF,TGTGCCAGCAGTTACGGCAGGAACACTGAAGCTTTCTTT